This T cell receptor beta chain comes out of a study of T cell repertoires in cytomegalovirus infection. As for the study in general: It can be stated that public TCR beta signatures indicated CMV infection as well as a matching HLA type. Whole-study findings and limits: The cumulative frequency of public TCR beta families distinguished individuals who carried CMV together with the relevant HLA. CMV-specific TCR beta clonotypes restricted by HLA-C were the ones dominating the ex vivo response.

Note on this clonotype: The antigen remains undetermined.

TCRdb reprocessed the reads with MiXCR, giving one entry per CDR3 protein. The sample includes about 260,000 distinct CDR3 sequences, 9.1% of them seen just once. The sequence was collected from a human donor in good health (CMV status not recorded). Some clones in this sample may be carry-over from other donors' samples. The sequenced material came from PBMCs.

In DNA form, the CDR3 reads TGTGCCAGCAGACCCAGCGGGGGGGCTGGGGAGACCCAGTACTTC. Its translation is CASRPSGGAGETQYF. The chain joins TRBV28 to TRBJ2-5, with 10 bases that match TRBD2. From germline, CDR1 is MDHEN and CDR2 SYDVKM. V trimming: 6 bases; J trimming: 5 bases; junction bases outside the gene matches: 9. The CDR3 sequence is 15 residues long. Full variable domain (missing parts from reference TRBV28 and TRBJ2-5): DVKVTQSSRYLVKRTGEKVFLECVQDMDHENMFWYRQDPGLGLRLIYFSYDVKMKEKGDIPEGYSVSREKKERFSLILESASTNQTSMYLCASRPSGGAGETQYFGPGTRLLVL.